These 2 T cell receptor beta chains were sequenced from one sample in a study of memory CD4+ T cells and cytomegalovirus serostatus. The sort gate was single viable CD3+CD4+CD8-CD45RO+ cells for memory CD4+ T cells. The table came from immunoSEQ multiplex PCR; TCRdb's copy has only in-frame clones and leaves some out. This sample yields 45,000 to 60,000 clones, of which approximately 74% are seen a single time; more than 0.95% belongs to the top ten. The sequencing input was memory CD4+ T cells from blood. These receptors came from an adult in good health and CMV-seropositive.

This clone was detected once. The chain couples TRBV5-1 to TRBJ2-5; TRBD2 might be the D (5 bases). Deletions cut 2 bases from V and 4 bases from J, with 15 bases between. Germline V CDR1 and CDR2: SGHRS, YFSETQ. This CDR3 region has 15 residues. The CDR3: CASSLRGNPPETQYF. The CDR3, as DNA: TGCGCCAGCAGCTTAAGAGGGAACCCACCAGAGACCCAGTACTTC.

The chain is built from TRBV4-3 and TRBJ2-7; D ambiguous. Germline values: CDR1 LGHNA, CDR2 YSLEER. The CDR3 is made up of 13 amino acids. V lost 4 bases, J lost 3 bases, and 10 bases lay in between. The CDR3 here is CASSRVPFYEQYF. CDR3 nucleotide sequence: TGCGCCAGCAGCCGAGTACCGTTCTACGAGCAGTACTTC.